The next 20 T cell receptor beta chains were all read from a single sample in a study of shared T cell receptors in the human thymus. Generated by immunoSEQ multiplex PCR, the TCRdb table keeps only in-frame clones and is missing some. The top ten clones hold about 0.01% of a sample with about 660,000 clones, around nine tenths of them seen once. These data also featured in a second study, about human thymus T cells.

The specimen was thymocytes. These receptor sequences come from a boy less than two years old with a congenital heart defect.

This clone was found a few times. The chain couples TRBV25-1 to TRBJ2-1; 9 bases match TRBD1. The V and J ends lost 3 bases and 3 bases, in that order; junction bases with no gene match: 6. The length of the CDR3 is 16 residues. Germline CDR1 reads MGHDK; CDR2 reads SYGVNS. CDR3 residues: CASSDLVDRGYNEQFF. As DNA, the CDR3 is TGTGCCAGCAGTGATCTGGTGGACAGGGGCTACAATGAGCAGTTCTTC.

The chain has TRBV5-8 and TRBJ2-7; TRBD1 might be the D (6 bases). CDR1 is SGHTS, CDR2 YDEGEE, per germline. The CDR3 runs to 14 residues. The V and J ends lost 4 bases and 7 bases respectively, with 18 bases between them. The CDR3 is CASSRTLGGGEQYF. In DNA, the CDR3 is TGTGCCAGCAGCCGAACCCTAGGGGGTGGTGAGCAGTACTTC.

In this sample, this clone turned up a few times. This chain uses TRBV15 with TRBJ1-1, with D possibly matching TRBD1 (6 bases). Trimming took off 3 bases at V and 3 bases at J, with 20 bases between the two ends. Germline values: CDR1 LNHNV, CDR2 YYDKDF (reference sequence). The CDR3 contains 17 residues. CDR3 sequence reads: CATSREPPGQLHTEAFF. The CDR3 region has the DNA TGTGCCACCAGCAGGGAGCCCCCGGGACAACTGCACACTGAAGCTTTCTTT.

This clone was seen a single time. This chain connects TRBV28 to TRBJ1-1, with 10 positions matching TRBD1. Germline V gives CDR1 MDHEN, CDR2 SYDVKM. The CDR3 is made up of 15 amino acids. J was trimmed by 7 bases and V by 3 bases; bases with no gene match: 8. The CDR3 DNA reads TGTGCCAGCAGTTTCTTCGGACAGGGGGGGGTTGAAGCTTTCTTT. Its protein product is CASSFFGQGGVEAFF. The full variable domain, rest sourced from reference TRBV28 and TRBJ1-1, is DVKVTQSSRYLVKRTGEKVFLECVQDMDHENMFWYRQDPGLGLRLIYFSYDVKMKEKGDIPEGYSVSREKKERFSLILESASTNQTSMYLCASSFFGQGGVEAFFGQGTRLTVV.

The chain couples TRBV18 to TRBJ2-7; D perhaps matches TRBD2 (5 bases). This CDR3 is 12 amino acids long. Trimming took off 6 bases at V and 6 bases at J, with 12 bases between the two ends. The germline gives CDR1 KGHSH, CDR2 LQKENI. The CDR3 coding sequence is TGTGCCAGCTCCCGCGGCGGGCGCGAGCAGTACTTC. Translation gives CASSRGGREQYF.

This rearrangement joins TRBV12-5 to TRBJ2-7, with TRBD2 matching over 9 bases. The CDR3 consists of 14 residues. Germline loops: CDR1 LGHNT, CDR2 FRNRAP. With 3 bases clipped from V and 6 bases from J, the junction kept 6 bases outside the gene matches. The CDR3 reads CASGFKGLASEQYF. The CDR3 DNA reads TGTGCTAGTGGTTTCAAGGGACTAGCTAGCGAGCAGTACTTC.

The rearrangement joins TRBV27 to TRBJ1-2; TRBD1 matches at 12 bases. The CDR3 spans 18 residues. The germline V gene has CDR1 MNHEY and CDR2 SMNVEV (reference sequence). V dropped 5 bases and J dropped 4; count of bases not matched to a gene: 14. This CDR3 is CASSLQGDRGRFPYGYTF. The CDR3 region has the DNA TGTGCCAGCAGTCTCCAAGGGGACAGGGGGCGCTTTCCCTATGGCTACACCTTC.

The chain has TRBV27 and TRBJ2-7; possible D gene TRBD1, 6 bases. The CDR3 runs to 15 residues. Trimming took 6 bases from V and 6 from J, leaving 21 bases between them. CDR1 is MNHEY and CDR2 is SMNVEV in the germline V gene (reference sequence). In DNA form, the CDR3 reads TGTGCCAGCAGGCACCCTGACAGGAAATGGTCCGAGCAGTACTTC. As protein: CASRHPDRKWSEQYF.

The chain joins TRBV6-5 to TRBJ1-2; 7 bases agree with TRBD1. The CDR3 covers 13 residues. V was clipped by 5 bases and J by 7 bases; unmatched bases: 7. Germline CDR1 reads MNHEY; CDR2 reads SVGAGI. The CDR3 DNA is TGTGCCAGCAGTCGATCCGGGACAGTTGGCTACACCTTC. This gives the protein CASSRSGTVGYTF.

This clone was seen only once. The chain employs TRBV4-3 and TRBJ1-2; no clear D gene. CDR3 size: 15 residues. Germline lookup yields CDR1 LGHNA and CDR2 YSLEER. Trimming removed 3 bases at V and 4 bases at J, with 15 bases between. The CDR3 sequence: CASSHLHSSSYGYTF. The CDR3 DNA reads as TGCGCCAGCAGCCACTTACACAGCTCCTCCTATGGCTACACCTTC.

For the CDR3, the DNA is TGTGCCAGCAGTCAAACGGCGGGCGGTGAAGAGACCCAGTACTTC. Amino acid sequence: CASSQTAGGEETQYF. V is TRBV28 and J is TRBJ2-5, with a possible D match to TRBD2 (5 bases). Trimming shortened V by 5 bases and J by 3 bases, and 16 bases separated the two germline ends. CDR1 MDHEN and CDR2 SYDVKM come from the germline V gene. The CDR3 length is 15 residues.

The CDR3 reads CASSTGLVNTDTQYF. For the CDR3, the DNA is TGCGCCAGCAGCACCGGACTAGTGAACACAGATACGCAGTATTTT. This chain joins TRBV4-1 and TRBJ2-3; 7 bases line up with TRBD2. J lost 2 bases, V lost 5 bases, and 7 bases had no gene match. Per germline, CDR1 MGHRA and CDR2 YSYEKL. The CDR3 length is 15 residues.

The rearrangement joins TRBV4-2 to TRBJ2-1, with TRBD2 matching 9 bases. The CDR3 is 16 residues long. Trimming removed 0 bases from V and 9 bases from J; junction bases left unmatched: 9. The germline V gene has CDR1 LGHNA and CDR2 YNFKEQ. The CDR3 DNA reads as TGTGCCAGCAGCCAAGATTTACCAGCGGGAGGCGGTGAGCAGTTCTTC. Amino acids: CASSQDLPAGGGEQFF.

The chain joins TRBV6-1 to TRBJ1-1; D is possibly TRBD1 (6 bases). Trimming pared 6 bases from V and 1 base from J, leaving 15 bases between. CDR3 length equals 15 residues. Germline assignment: CDR1 MNHNS and CDR2 SASEGT. The CDR3 DNA sequence: TGTGCCAGCAGCCTCGGCGGGGGGGCGAACACTGAAGCTTTCTTT. This translates into CASSLGGGANTEAFF.

This chain uses TRBV28 with TRBJ1-2, with D unclear. Trimming removed 5 bases from V and 5 bases from J, with 21 bases in between. CDR3 length: 16 residues. Germline lookup yields CDR1 MDHEN and CDR2 SYDVKM. CDR3 amino acids: CASSPPMPRIHYGYTF. The CDR3 DNA reads TGTGCCAGCAGTCCCCCCATGCCGAGGATCCATTATGGCTACACCTTC.

The DNA for the CDR3 is TGTGCCAGCAGCGCTCGGACAGGGGGGGGGACAGATACGCAGTATTTT. Encoded protein: CASSARTGGGTDTQYF. The chain links TRBV7-8 to TRBJ2-3, with 10 bases matching TRBD1. The CDR3 totals 16 residues. V dropped 5 bases and J dropped 3; count of bases not matched to a gene: 8. From germline, CDR1 is SGHVS and CDR2 FQNEAQ.

The chain links TRBV14 to TRBJ2-7, with a weak D call TRBD1 (6 bases). Germline V gives CDR1 SGHDN, CDR2 FVKESK. This CDR3 has 15 amino acids. V shed 0 bases and J shed 5 bases, with 14 bases lying between them. CDR3 region: CASSQDKGERDEQYF. The CDR3 nucleotides read TGTGCCAGCAGCCAAGATAAGGGGGAACGGGACGAGCAGTACTTC.

The rearrangement links TRBV14 to TRBJ2-3; 8 positions match TRBD2. The germline V gene has CDR1 SGHDN and CDR2 FVKESK. V trimming: 0 bases; J trimming: 0 bases; junction bases outside the gene matches: 5. CDR3 length: 17 residues. CDR3 region: CASSQEPKRGSTDTQYF. For the CDR3, the DNA is TGTGCCAGCAGCCAAGAACCCAAGCGGGGGAGCACAGATACGCAGTATTTT.

This clone was observed a few times. This rearrangement joins TRBV27 to TRBJ2-2, with D maybe TRBD2 (5 bases). Trimming took off 3 bases at V and 0 bases at J, with 14 bases between the two ends. Germline values: CDR1 MNHEY, CDR2 SMNVEV (reference sequence). The CDR3 length is 17 residues. DNA for the CDR3: TGTGCCAGCAGTTTGGCCGGGATTGGCCCGAACACCGGGGAGCTGTTTTTT. This codes for CASSLAGIGPNTGELFF.

This chain joins TRBV5-6 and TRBJ1-3; D not certain. The V end was cut by 4 bases, the J end by 9 bases, with 20 bases between. Germline CDR1 and CDR2: SGHDT and YYEEEE. CDR3 size: 15 residues. The chain's CDR3 is CASSPFVPGLSTIYF. CDR3 in DNA: TGTGCCAGCAGCCCCTTTGTTCCCGGTCTATCCACCATATATTTT.